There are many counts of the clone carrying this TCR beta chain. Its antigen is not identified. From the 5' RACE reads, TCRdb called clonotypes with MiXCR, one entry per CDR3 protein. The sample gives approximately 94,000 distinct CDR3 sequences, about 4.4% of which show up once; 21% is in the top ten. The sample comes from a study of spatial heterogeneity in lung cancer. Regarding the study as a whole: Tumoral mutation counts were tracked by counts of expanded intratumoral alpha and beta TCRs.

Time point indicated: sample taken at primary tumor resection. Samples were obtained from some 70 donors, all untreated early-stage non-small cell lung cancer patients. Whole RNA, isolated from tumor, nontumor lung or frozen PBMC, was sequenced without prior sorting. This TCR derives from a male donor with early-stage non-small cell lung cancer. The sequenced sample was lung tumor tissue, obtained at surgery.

The CDR3 coding sequence is TGCAGCGTCCGAAGCGGGAGCGGCGAGCAGTACTTC. Translated, it gives CSVRSGSGEQYF. The chain has TRBV29-1 and TRBJ2-7, with 8 nucleotides matching TRBD2. Germline CDR1 and CDR2: SQVTM and ANQGSEA. CDR3 length equals 12 residues. V dropped 6 bases and J dropped 6; count of bases not matched to a gene: 7.